Sequencing of this TCR beta chain was carried out in a study of blood T cell repertoires in COVID-19. Study information: Collection of acute and convalescent COVID-19 samples took place in the United States, Italy and Spain. Nucleic acid was either cDNA or gDNA, and it came from T cells, B-cell-depleted T cells, or PBMCs.

Germline V gene lookup returns CDR1 SGHNT and CDR2 YYREEE (reference sequence). The CDR3 is 14 amino acids. The V and J ends lost 4 bases and 0 bases, in that order; junction bases with no gene match: 3. Participants had their cohort set by participant-reported clinical history. Original handling: Scientists estimated how many nucleated cells there were by amplifying reference gene primers. Using immunoSEQ multiplex PCR, the repertoire was profiled, and TCRdb retains in-frame clones only, with some absent. V and J calls and clone size come straight from that table; D and trimming were deduced from the DNA. Seen here are about 310,000 clones, roughly 86% observed once, and the top ten hold roughly a tenth.

V usage is TRBV5-4 and J usage is TRBJ2-7; 8 positions agree with TRBD1. The TCR originated in a woman aged 25 to 45 who had recovered from COVID-19. Sequencing was done on a sample of PBMCs or T cells enriched from blood (not recorded which). CDR3 loop: CASSRTGSSYEQYF. The CDR3 region has the DNA TGTGCCAGCAGCAGGACAGGGAGCTCCTACGAGCAGTACTTC.